These 19 T cell receptor beta chains share one sample of origin, sequenced in a study of CD8 T cells in Susac syndrome. Random-hexamer reverse transcription was applied to roughly 0.45 to 1 ug RNA. TCRdb used MiXCR to reprocess the immunoSEQ multiplex PCR reads, holding one entry per CDR3 protein. Among about 94,000 distinct CDR3 sequences, about 95% were seen once, and the ten largest hold about 0.28%. Source material: CD4+ T cells from PBMCs. The receptors were sampled from a human donor with Susac syndrome.

The V and J genes are TRBV5-1 and TRBJ1-2, with TRBD1 matching over 9 bases. Germline V gene sequence: CDR1 SGHRS, CDR2 YFSETQ. V shed 4 bases and J 6 bases; nucleotides not matched to a gene: 7. The CDR3 extends over 14 amino acids. The CDR3 nucleotides read TGCGCCAGCAGCGCGAACAGGGGGCAAGATGGCTACACCTTC. Translating gives CASSANRGQDGYTF.

Here the CDR3 reads CASSVDDRAFDEQYF. In DNA form, the CDR3 reads TGTGCCAGCAGCGTAGACGACAGGGCCTTCGACGAGCAGTACTTC. The chain joins TRBV9 to TRBJ2-7; 7 bases are a match to TRBD1. The CDR3 spans 15 residues. V dropped 0 bases and J dropped 5; count of bases not matched to a gene: 8. CDR1 SGDLS and CDR2 YYNGEE come from the germline V gene. The whole variable domain, remainder taken from reference TRBV9 and TRBJ2-7, is DSGVTQTPKHLITATGQRVTLRCSPRSGDLSVYWYQQSLDQGLQFLIQYYNGEERAKGNILERFSAQQFPDLHSELNLSSLELGDSALYFCASSVDDRAFDEQYFGPGTRLTVT.

The CDR3, as DNA: TGTGCCAGCAGCTTGTTAGGGCGGTCCCAAGAGACCCAGTACTTC. Encoded protein: CASSLLGRSQETQYF. The V and J genes are TRBV5-6 and TRBJ2-5; no clear D. From germline, CDR1 is SGHDT and CDR2 YYEEEE. The CDR3 totals 15 residues. V was cut by 1 base and J by 1 base, with 11 bases left in between.

This clonotype was seen once. The rearrangement links TRBV7-9 to TRBJ1-6; D perhaps matches TRBD1 (6 bases). The germline V gene encodes CDR1 SEHNR and CDR2 FQNEAQ (reference sequence). This CDR3 has 14 amino acids. V gave up 5 bases and J gave up 8 bases, with 13 bases separating them. The CDR3 coding sequence is TGTGCCAGCAGCCAAATCACAGGGTATTCACCCCTCCACTTT. Translated, it gives CASSQITGYSPLHF. The full variable domain, completed using reference TRBV7-9 and TRBJ1-6, is DTGVSQNPRHKITKRGQNVTFRCDPISEHNRLYWYRQTLGQGPEFLTYFQNEAQLEKSRLLSDRFSAERPKGSFSTLEIQRTEQGDSAMYLCASSQITGYSPLHFGNGTRLTVT.

J is TRBJ2-3 and V is TRBV9; no clear D. The V and J ends lost 2 bases and 0 bases respectively, with 13 bases between them. This CDR3 spans 16 amino acids. The germline V gene encodes CDR1 SGDLS and CDR2 YYNGEE. CDR3 residues: CASSVYDRPSTDTQYF. The CDR3 nucleotides are TGTGCCAGCAGCGTCTATGACCGCCCTAGCACAGATACGCAGTATTTT. Supplemented by reference TRBV9 and TRBJ2-3, the full variable domain reads DSGVTQTPKHLITATGQRVTLRCSPRSGDLSVYWYQQSLDQGLQFLIQYYNGEERAKGNILERFSAQQFPDLHSELNLSSLELGDSALYFCASSVYDRPSTDTQYFGPGTRLTVL.

The V call is TRBV4-2, the J call TRBJ1-6; 8 bases align to TRBD1. Germline V gene sequence: CDR1 LGHNA, CDR2 YNFKEQ. V lost 2 bases, J lost 9 bases, and 9 bases stayed unmatched. The CDR3 covers 16 residues. CDR3 sequence (DNA): TGTGCCAGCAGCCAAAAAACGGGACAGGTCTTTTCACCCCTCCACTTT. It specifies CASSQKTGQVFSPLHF.

This clonotype was counted a single time. The chain carries TRBV9 and TRBJ1-5; 7 positions match TRBD1. Trimming cost V 3 bases and J 3 bases; bases outside gene matches: 6. The germline gives CDR1 SGDLS, CDR2 YYNGEE. This CDR3 is 15 amino acids long. The CDR3 coding sequence is TGTGCCAGCAGCGACACAGGGGATAACAATCAGCCCCAGCATTTT. Protein product: CASSDTGDNNQPQHF. Drawing the rest from reference TRBV9 and TRBJ1-5, the complete variable domain is DSGVTQTPKHLITATGQRVTLRCSPRSGDLSVYWYQQSLDQGLQFLIQYYNGEERAKGNILERFSAQQFPDLHSELNLSSLELGDSALYFCASSDTGDNNQPQHFGDGTRLSIL.

The genes are TRBV5-6 and TRBJ2-2; no firm D call. CDR3 length equals 12 residues. Trimming took off 2 bases at V and 6 bases at J, with 5 bases between the two ends. Germline CDR1 and CDR2: SGHDT and YYEEEE. CDR3 in DNA: TGTGCCAGCAGCTTAGGGTCCGGGGAGCTGTTTTTT. It specifies CASSLGSGELFF.

V gene TRBV7-2 combines with J gene TRBJ1-1; possible D gene TRBD1, 5 bases. Trimming removed 3 bases at V and 1 base at J, with 9 bases between. Per the germline V gene, CDR1 is SGHTA and CDR2 is FQGNSA. The CDR3 has 14 amino acids. The CDR3 sequence: CASSFDRSNTEAFF. CDR3 coding DNA: TGTGCCAGCAGCTTCGACAGATCGAACACTGAAGCTTTCTTT.

This chain uses TRBV6-2 or TRBV6-3 with TRBJ2-3; a possible D gene is TRBD1 (5 bases). V was pared by 2 bases and J by 10 bases, with 13 bases between. The germline CDR1 and CDR2 sequences are MNHEY and SVGEGT. The CDR3 spans 13 residues. The CDR3 DNA follows: TGTGCCAGCAGTTACCCAGGGTTGAACCCGCAGTATTTT. Its translation is CASSYPGLNPQYF.

The chain carries TRBV30 and TRBJ1-6; D may be TRBD1 (6 bases). V dropped 1 base and J dropped 2 bases, with 12 bases sitting between them. The CDR3 covers 16 residues. Germline V lookup: CDR1 GTSNPN, CDR2 SVGIG (reference sequence). As DNA, the CDR3 is TGTGCCTGGAGTGAAGGGGGAGTCACCTATAATTCACCCCTCCACTTT. This gives the protein CAWSEGGVTYNSPLHF.

This chain's CDR3 is CASSGSQGEGGYTF. CDR3 in DNA: TGTGCCAGTAGTGGGTCACAGGGAGAAGGAGGCTACACCTTC. V is TRBV19 and J is TRBJ1-2, with D possibly matching TRBD1 (6 bases). In germline, CDR1 is LNHDA, CDR2 SQIVND (reference sequence). The CDR3 length is 14 residues. Trimming left V 5 bases short and J 8 bases short, with 18 bases between.

The chain links TRBV5-1 to TRBJ1-5; tentative D call: TRBD1 (6 bases). Germline values: CDR1 SGHRS, CDR2 YFSETQ. The CDR3 sequence is 16 residues long. The V and J ends lost 0 bases and 2 bases respectively, with 12 bases between them. The chain's CDR3 is CASSLEGGGGNQPQHF. The CDR3 DNA is TGCGCCAGCAGCTTGGAGGGGGGAGGCGGCAATCAGCCCCAGCATTTT.

The chain is built from TRBV6-1 and TRBJ2-7, with TRBD2 matching 9 bases. The CDR3 is made up of 15 amino acids. V trimming: 2 bases; J trimming: 6 bases; junction bases outside the gene matches: 8. Germline CDR1 reads MNHNS; CDR2 reads SASEGT. CDR3 residues: CASSEKVAGASEQYF. In DNA form, the CDR3 reads TGTGCCAGCAGTGAAAAGGTAGCGGGGGCTAGCGAGCAGTACTTC.

This chain uses TRBV30 with TRBJ1-6; TRBD1 aligns across 9 bases. Germline assignment: CDR1 GTSNPN and CDR2 SVGIG (reference sequence). V shed 2 bases and J 10 bases; nucleotides not matched to a gene: 9. This CDR3 has 15 amino acids. CDR3: CAWSFPGQGGSPLHF. The CDR3 bases are TGTGCCTGGAGTTTTCCGGGACAGGGAGGATCACCCCTCCACTTT.

The chain carries TRBV6-2 or TRBV6-3 and TRBJ2-6, with D possibly matching TRBD1 (5 bases). Deletions cut 2 bases from V and 5 bases from J, with 10 bases between. CDR1 and CDR2 from the germline V gene are MNHEY and SVGEGT. The length of the CDR3 is 15 residues. The DNA of the CDR3 is TGTGCCAGCAGTTACCCGGCAGGGAGGGCCAACGTCCTGACTTTC. Translation gives CASSYPAGRANVLTF.

The chain has TRBV30 and TRBJ1-3; D not resolved. Trimming left V 4 bases short and J 0 bases short, with 7 bases between. The CDR3 is 13 amino acids. Germline V gene sequence: CDR1 GTSNPN, CDR2 SVGIG (reference sequence). The DNA for the CDR3 is TGTGCCTGGACAGGCTACTCTGGAAACACCATATATTTT. This sequence encodes CAWTGYSGNTIYF.

V usage is TRBV7-2 and J usage is TRBJ1-2; D is perhaps TRBD1 (5 bases). The CDR3 is made up of 13 amino acids. Germline V CDR1 and CDR2: SGHTA, FQGNSA. Deletions cut 3 bases from V and 1 base from J, with 6 bases between. The CDR3 coding sequence is TGTGCCAGCAGCTTGGACAATAACTATGGCTACACCTTC. It is translated as CASSLDNNYGYTF. Full variable domain (outside the CDR3, taken from reference TRBV7-2 and TRBJ1-2): GAGVSQSPSNKVTEKGKDVELRCDPISGHTALYWYRQSLGQGLEFLIYFQGNSAPDKSGLPSDRFSAERTGGSVSTLTIQRTQQEDSAVYLCASSLDNNYGYTFGSGTRLTVV.

This clonotype has just one count. The chain couples TRBV9 to TRBJ1-1; no definite D call. CDR3 length equals 13 residues. Germline CDR1 reads SGDLS; CDR2 reads YYNGEE. The ends were cut back, 0 bases at V and 0 bases at J, with 3 bases in the middle. The CDR3 spells CASSVAMNTEAFF. The CDR3 region has the DNA TGTGCCAGCAGCGTAGCAATGAACACTGAAGCTTTCTTT.